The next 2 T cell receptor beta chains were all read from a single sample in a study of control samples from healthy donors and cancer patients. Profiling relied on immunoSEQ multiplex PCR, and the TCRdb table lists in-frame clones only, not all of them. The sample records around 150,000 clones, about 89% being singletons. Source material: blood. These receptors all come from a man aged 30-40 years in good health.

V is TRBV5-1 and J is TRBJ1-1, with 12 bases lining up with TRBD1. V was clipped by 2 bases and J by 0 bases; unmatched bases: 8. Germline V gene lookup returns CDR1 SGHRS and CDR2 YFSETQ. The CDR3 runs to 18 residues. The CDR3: CASSFTGTGGNLNTEAFF. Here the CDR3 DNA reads TGCGCCAGCAGCTTTACCGGGACAGGGGGCAATTTGAACACTGAAGCTTTCTTT.

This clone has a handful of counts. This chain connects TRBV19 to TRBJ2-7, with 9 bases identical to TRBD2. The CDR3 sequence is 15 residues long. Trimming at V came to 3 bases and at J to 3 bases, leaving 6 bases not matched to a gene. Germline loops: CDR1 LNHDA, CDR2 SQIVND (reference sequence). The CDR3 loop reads CASSIYKRGVYEQYF. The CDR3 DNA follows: TGTGCCAGTAGTATCTACAAGCGGGGGGTCTACGAGCAGTACTTC.